Below are 9 T cell receptor beta chains sequenced from a single sample in a study of T cells in Graves' hyperthyroidism and ophthalmopathy. Amplification targeted TCR beta CDR3 regions from RNA transcripts. HTBI primers were used for first-round RT-PCR of the TCR CDR3. TCRdb re-called the multiplex PCR reads with MiXCR, one entry per CDR3 protein. The data contain fewer than 650,000 distinct CDR3 sequences, approximately 49% of them singletons. The sample taken for sequencing was peripheral blood or thyroid tissue (not recorded which). The source of these receptors is an adult woman with Graves' disease, either hyperthyroidism or ophthalmopathy (not recorded which).

This clonotype was recorded at least ten times. This chain links TRBV7-6 with TRBJ1-4, with 8 bases that match TRBD1. This CDR3 has 16 residues. V lost 2 bases and J lost 4; bases outside the gene matches: 6. CDR1 SGHVS and CDR2 FNYEAQ come from the germline V gene. DNA of the CDR3: TGTGCCAGCAGCTTAAACGGACAGGGACTTAATGAAAAACTGTTTTTT. Its translation: CASSLNGQGLNEKLFF.

The table lists this clonotype with a few counts. The V call is TRBV7-8, the J call TRBJ1-5; a possible D gene is TRBD1 (6 bases). Germline V gene lookup returns CDR1 SGHVS and CDR2 FQNEAQ. The germline V and J ends were trimmed by 5 bases and 0 bases, with 11 bases remaining between them. The CDR3 extends over 15 amino acids. The CDR3: CASSTGTISNQPQHF. In DNA form, the CDR3 reads TGTGCCAGCAGCACAGGGACCATTAGCAATCAGCCCCAGCATTTT.

As for this clonotype: The conserved final phenylalanine or tryptophan is absent from the CDR3, which likely points to a read error. It is unclear where the CDR3 begins or ends on the DNA, so no DNA is shown, and the CDR3 is as TCRdb lists it. The rearrangement uses TRBV20-1 and TRBJ2-5; the table assigns TRBD1, which was not confirmed against the DNA. Germline V lookup: CDR1 DFQATT, CDR2 SNEGSKA (reference sequence). The CDR3 spans 11 residues, counting both ends. CDR3: CSCGDKGGRNY.

The chain carries TRBV28 and TRBJ1-1; perhaps TRBD1 as D (6 bases). This CDR3 is 14 amino acids long. Trimming cost V 8 bases and J 1 base, with 14 bases left between them. Looked up from germline, CDR1 is MDHEN and CDR2 is SYDVKM. The CDR3: CASGLGGSNTEAFF. In nucleotides, the CDR3 is TGTGCCAGCGGATTAGGGGGATCGAACACTGAAGCTTTCTTT.

The rearrangement joins TRBV20-1 to TRBJ1-5; TRBD1 matches at 9 bases. The CDR3 loop spans 15 amino acids. V trimming: 7 bases; J trimming: 1 base; junction bases outside the gene matches: 8. Per germline, CDR1 DFQATT and CDR2 SNEGSKA (reference sequence). The CDR3 coding sequence is TGCAGTGTAAGACAGGGGGTGTGGAGCAATCAGCCCCAGCATTTT. This encodes CSVRQGVWSNQPQHF.

The gene calls are TRBV20-1 and TRBJ1-2; possible D gene TRBD1, 5 bases. The CDR3 is 15 amino acids. Between the trimmed V and J ends, which lost 2 bases and 6 bases, there was a span of 19 bases. Looked up from germline, CDR1 is DFQATT and CDR2 is SNEGSKA (reference sequence). CDR3 protein: CSARTRTSGDDGYTF. The CDR3 DNA is TGCAGTGCTAGAACCAGGACTTCGGGGGACGATGGCTACACCTTC.

This clonotype was seen ten or more times. The V and J genes are TRBV7-9 and TRBJ2-7; 13 positions match TRBD2. The CDR3 extends over 16 amino acids. After removal of 5 bases from V and 5 bases from J, the junction contained 9 bases not matched to a gene. Germline CDR1 SEHNR, CDR2 FQNEAQ (reference sequence). The CDR3: CASSTGQGLAGNEQYF. The DNA for the CDR3 is TGTGCCAGCAGCACCGGACAGGGACTAGCGGGAAACGAGCAGTACTTC.

Only a few counts were recorded for this clonotype. The chain uses TRBV3-1 and TRBJ2-5, with D possibly being TRBD2 (5 bases). The V and J ends lost 1 base and 4 bases respectively, with 19 bases between them. Germline V gives CDR1 LGHDT, CDR2 YNNKEL (reference sequence). CDR3 size: 17 residues. For the CDR3, the DNA is TGTGCCAGCAGCCAAGGGTCCCCCGGGATCGGCCGAGAGACCCAGTACTTC. Translation gives CASSQGSPGIGRETQYF.

The genes are TRBV29-1 and TRBJ1-4; no clear D. Trimming shortened V by 4 bases and J by 4 bases, and 16 bases separated the two germline ends. Germline V CDR1 and CDR2: SQVTM, ANQGSEA. This CDR3 has 15 amino acids. Written as DNA, the CDR3 is TGCAGCGTTGTGCTAGCGGGAGGAATTAATGAAAAACTGTTTTTT. Amino acids: CSVVLAGGINEKLFF.